The entry below gives a single T cell receptor beta chain sequence along with its context. The T cell receptor alpha and beta CDR3 regions were amplified from mRNA by semiquantitative ARM-PCR. In ARM-PCR, communal superprimers followed tagged nested gene-specific primers for exponential amplification. MiXCR, applied by TCRdb to the multiplex PCR reads, yields one record per CDR3 protein. The sample carries about 13,000 distinct CDR3 sequences, roughly 62% recorded once. After CD25, CD56 and CD294 bead selections, the flow-through was collected as Th1 cells. Magnetic beads coated with subset-specific antibodies isolated the T cell subsets. The data were obtained in a study of relationships among human T cell subsets. Germline V gives CDR1 SGHAT, CDR2 FQNNGV. V was pared by 5 bases and J by 4 bases, with 11 bases between. This CDR3 comprises 13 residues.

The receptor was derived from a man in his forties or fifties in good health. Sample: CD4+ Th1 cells sorted from blood. The V gene is TRBV11-2, the J gene TRBJ2-5, with D unclear. CDR3 in amino acids: CASSPTPGETQYF. Here the CDR3 DNA reads TGTGCCAGCAGCCCAACTCCCGGAGAGACCCAGTACTTC.